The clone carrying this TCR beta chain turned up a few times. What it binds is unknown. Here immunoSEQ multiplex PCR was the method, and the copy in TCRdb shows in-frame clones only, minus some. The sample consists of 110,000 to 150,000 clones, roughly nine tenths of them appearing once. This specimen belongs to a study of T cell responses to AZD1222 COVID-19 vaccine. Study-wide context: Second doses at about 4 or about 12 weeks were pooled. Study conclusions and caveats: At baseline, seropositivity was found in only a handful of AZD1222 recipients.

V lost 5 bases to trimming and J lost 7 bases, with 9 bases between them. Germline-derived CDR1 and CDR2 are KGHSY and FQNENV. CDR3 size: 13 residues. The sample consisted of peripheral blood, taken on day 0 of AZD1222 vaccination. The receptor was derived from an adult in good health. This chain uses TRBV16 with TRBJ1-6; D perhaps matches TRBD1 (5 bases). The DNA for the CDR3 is TGTGCCAGCAGCGCACAGGCGAATTCACCCCTCCACTTT. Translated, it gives CASSAQANSPLHF. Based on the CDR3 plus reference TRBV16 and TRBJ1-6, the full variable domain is GEEVAQTPKHLVRGEGQKAKLYCAPIKGHSYVFWYQQVLKNEFKFLISFQNENVFDETGMPKERFSAKCLPNSPCSLEIQATKLEDSAVYFCASSAQANSPLHFGNGTRLTVT.